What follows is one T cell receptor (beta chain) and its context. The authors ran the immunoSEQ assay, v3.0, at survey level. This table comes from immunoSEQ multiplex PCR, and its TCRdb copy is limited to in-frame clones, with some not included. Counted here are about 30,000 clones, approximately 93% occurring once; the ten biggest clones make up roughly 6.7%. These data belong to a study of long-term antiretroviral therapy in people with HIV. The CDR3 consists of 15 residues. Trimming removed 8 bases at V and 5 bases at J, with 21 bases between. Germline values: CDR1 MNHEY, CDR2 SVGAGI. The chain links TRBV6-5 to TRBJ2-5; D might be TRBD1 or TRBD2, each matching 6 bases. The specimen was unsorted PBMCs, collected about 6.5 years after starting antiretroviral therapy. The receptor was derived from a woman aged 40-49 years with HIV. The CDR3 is CASRGGMGGRETQYF. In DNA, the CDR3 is TGTGCCAGCCGAGGTGGAATGGGGGGCCGCGAGACCCAGTACTTC.